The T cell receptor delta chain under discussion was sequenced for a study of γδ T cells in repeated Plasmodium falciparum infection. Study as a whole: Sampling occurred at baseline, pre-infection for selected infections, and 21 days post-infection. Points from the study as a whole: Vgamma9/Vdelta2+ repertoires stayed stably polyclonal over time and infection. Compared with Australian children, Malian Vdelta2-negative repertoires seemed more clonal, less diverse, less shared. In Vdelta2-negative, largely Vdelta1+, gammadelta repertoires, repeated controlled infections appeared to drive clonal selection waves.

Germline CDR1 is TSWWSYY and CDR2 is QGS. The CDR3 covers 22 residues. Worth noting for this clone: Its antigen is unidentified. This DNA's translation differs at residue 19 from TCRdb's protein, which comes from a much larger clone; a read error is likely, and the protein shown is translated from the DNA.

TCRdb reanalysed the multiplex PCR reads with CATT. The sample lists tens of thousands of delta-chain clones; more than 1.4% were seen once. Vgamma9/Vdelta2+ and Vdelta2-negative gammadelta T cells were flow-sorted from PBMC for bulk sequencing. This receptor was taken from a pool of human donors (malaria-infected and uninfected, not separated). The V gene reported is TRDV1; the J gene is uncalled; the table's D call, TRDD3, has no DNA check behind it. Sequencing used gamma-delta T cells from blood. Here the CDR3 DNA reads TGTGCTCTTGGGGAACCATGGCCTTCCTATCTGCGCGGGGGTCCTGCGGCCGATAACCTCATCTTT. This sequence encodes CALGEPWPSYLRGGPAADNLIF.